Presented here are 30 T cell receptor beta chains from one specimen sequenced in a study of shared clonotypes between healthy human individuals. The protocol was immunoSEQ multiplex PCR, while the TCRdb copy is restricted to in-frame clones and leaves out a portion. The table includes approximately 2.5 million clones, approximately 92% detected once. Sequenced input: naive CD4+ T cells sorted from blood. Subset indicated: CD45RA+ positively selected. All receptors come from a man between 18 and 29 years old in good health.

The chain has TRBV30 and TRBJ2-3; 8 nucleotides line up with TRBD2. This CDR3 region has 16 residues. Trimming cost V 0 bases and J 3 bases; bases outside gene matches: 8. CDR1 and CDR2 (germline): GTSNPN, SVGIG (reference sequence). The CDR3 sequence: CAWSVRPGGATDTQYF. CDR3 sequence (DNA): TGTGCCTGGAGTGTACGCCCCGGGGGGGCGACAGATACGCAGTATTTT.

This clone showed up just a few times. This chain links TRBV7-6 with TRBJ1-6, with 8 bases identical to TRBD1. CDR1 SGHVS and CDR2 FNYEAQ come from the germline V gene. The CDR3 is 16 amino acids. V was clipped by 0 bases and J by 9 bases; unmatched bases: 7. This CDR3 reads CASSLAPRTGISPLHF. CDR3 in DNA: TGTGCCAGCAGCTTAGCGCCAAGGACAGGGATTTCACCCCTCCACTTT.

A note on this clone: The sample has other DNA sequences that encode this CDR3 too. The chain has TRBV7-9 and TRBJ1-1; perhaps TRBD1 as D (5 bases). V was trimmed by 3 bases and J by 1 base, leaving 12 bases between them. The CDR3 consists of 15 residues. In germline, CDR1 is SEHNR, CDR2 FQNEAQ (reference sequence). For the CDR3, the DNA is TGTGCCAGCAGCTTTTTGCGGGGCGCGAACACTGAAGCTTTCTTT. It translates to CASSFLRGANTEAFF. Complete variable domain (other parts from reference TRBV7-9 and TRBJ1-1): DTGVSQNPRHKITKRGQNVTFRCDPISEHNRLYWYRQTLGQGPEFLTYFQNEAQLEKSRLLSDRFSAERPKGSFSTLEIQRTEQGDSAMYLCASSFLRGANTEAFFGQGTRLTVV.

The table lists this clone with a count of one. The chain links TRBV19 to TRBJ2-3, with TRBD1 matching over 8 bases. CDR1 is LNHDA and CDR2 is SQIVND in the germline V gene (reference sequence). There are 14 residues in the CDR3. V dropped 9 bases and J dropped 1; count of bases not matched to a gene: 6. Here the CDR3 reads CASRKDRGTDTQYF. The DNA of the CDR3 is TGTGCCAGCAGGAAGGACAGGGGCACAGATACGCAGTATTTT.

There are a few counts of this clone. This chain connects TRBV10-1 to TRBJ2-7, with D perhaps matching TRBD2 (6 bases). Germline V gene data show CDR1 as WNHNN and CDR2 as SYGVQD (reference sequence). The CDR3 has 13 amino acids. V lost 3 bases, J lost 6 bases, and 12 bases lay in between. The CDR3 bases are TGCGCCAGCAGTGACTCGGTGGGAGGCGAGCAGTACTTC. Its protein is CASSDSVGGEQYF.

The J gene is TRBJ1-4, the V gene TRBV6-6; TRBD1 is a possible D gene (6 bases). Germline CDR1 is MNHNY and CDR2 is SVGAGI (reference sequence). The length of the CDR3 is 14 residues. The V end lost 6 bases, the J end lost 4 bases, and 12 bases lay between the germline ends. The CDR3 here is CASRKGQLNEKLFF. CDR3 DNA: TGTGCCAGCAGGAAGGGACAACTTAATGAAAAACTGTTTTTT.

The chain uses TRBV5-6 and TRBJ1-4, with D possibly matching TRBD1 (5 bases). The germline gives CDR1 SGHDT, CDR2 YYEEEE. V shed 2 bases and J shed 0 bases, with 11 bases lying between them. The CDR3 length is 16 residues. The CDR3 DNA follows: TGTGCCAGCAGCTTCGGACAACTTGCAACTAATGAAAAACTGTTTTTT. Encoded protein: CASSFGQLATNEKLFF.

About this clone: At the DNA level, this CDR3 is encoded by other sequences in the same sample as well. The DNA of the CDR3 is TGCGCCAGCAGTCAGGATCCTGGAAACACCATATATTTT. This sequence encodes CASSQDPGNTIYF. The rearrangement uses TRBV4-1 and TRBJ1-3; no firm D call. The CDR3 contains 13 residues. V lost 6 bases and J lost 2, with 8 bases in between. Germline V CDR1 and CDR2: MGHRA, YSYEKL.

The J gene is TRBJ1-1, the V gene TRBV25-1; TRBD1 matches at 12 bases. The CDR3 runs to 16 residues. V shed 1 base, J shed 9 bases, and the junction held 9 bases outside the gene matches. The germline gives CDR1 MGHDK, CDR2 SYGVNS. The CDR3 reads CASSESGTGGGGKAFF. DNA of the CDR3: TGTGCCAGCAGTGAATCGGGGACAGGGGGCGGGGGGAAAGCTTTCTTT.

CDR3 in DNA: TGTGCCTGGAGTTTCGGGGGCACTAATGAAAAACTGTTTTTT. Translation gives CAWSFGGTNEKLFF. V usage is TRBV30 and J usage is TRBJ1-4; D might be TRBD1 (6 bases). With 2 bases removed from V and 2 bases from J, the gap between germline ends came to 9 bases. CDR3 length: 14 residues. Germline CDR1 and CDR2: GTSNPN and SVGIG (reference sequence).

The CDR3 nucleotides are TGTGCCAGCAGCCCAGGACAGGGGATCTATAATTCACCCCTCCACTTT. Translated: CASSPGQGIYNSPLHF. This sequence joins TRBV7-2 and TRBJ1-6; 9 positions match TRBD1. CDR3 length: 16 residues. J was trimmed by 3 bases and V by 5 bases; bases with no gene match: 5. Germline CDR1 reads SGHTA; CDR2 reads FQGNSA.

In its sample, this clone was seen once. This CDR3 is CASSLENPFEGRSTYEQYF. CDR3 DNA: TGTGCCAGCAGCTTAGAAAACCCCTTTGAGGGCCGATCAACCTACGAGCAGTACTTC. This chain joins TRBV13 and TRBJ2-7, with D maybe TRBD2 (5 bases). The CDR3 runs to 19 residues. Trimming stripped 1 base from V and 2 bases from J, with 24 bases between. Germline V gene lookup returns CDR1 PRHDT and CDR2 FYEKMQ (reference sequence).

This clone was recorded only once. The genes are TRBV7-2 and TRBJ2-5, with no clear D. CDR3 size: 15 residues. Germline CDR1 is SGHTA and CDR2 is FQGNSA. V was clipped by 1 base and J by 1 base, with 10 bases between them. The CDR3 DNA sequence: TGTGCCAGCAGCTTAGGGGTAATGATCCAAGAGACCCAGTACTTC. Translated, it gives CASSLGVMIQETQYF.

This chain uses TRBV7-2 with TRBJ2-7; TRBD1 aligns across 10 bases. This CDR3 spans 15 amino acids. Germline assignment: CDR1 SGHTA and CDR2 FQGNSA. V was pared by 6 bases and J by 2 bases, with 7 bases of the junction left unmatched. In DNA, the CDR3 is TGTGCCAGCAGGAGGGACAGGGGTTTCCCCTACGAGCAGTACTTC. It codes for CASRRDRGFPYEQYF.

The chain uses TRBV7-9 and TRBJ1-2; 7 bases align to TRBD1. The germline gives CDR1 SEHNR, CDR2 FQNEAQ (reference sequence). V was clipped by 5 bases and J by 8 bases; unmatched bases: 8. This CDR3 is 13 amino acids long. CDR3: CASSGAGGEGYTF. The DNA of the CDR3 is TGTGCCAGCAGCGGGGCAGGGGGAGAAGGCTACACCTTC.

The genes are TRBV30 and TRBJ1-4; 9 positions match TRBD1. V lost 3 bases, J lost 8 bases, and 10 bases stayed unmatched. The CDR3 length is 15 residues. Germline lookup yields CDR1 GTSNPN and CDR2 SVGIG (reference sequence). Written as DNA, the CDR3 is TGTGCCTGGAGCAAACAGGGGGCTGGGGGAGAAAAACTGTTTTTT. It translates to CAWSKQGAGGEKLFF.

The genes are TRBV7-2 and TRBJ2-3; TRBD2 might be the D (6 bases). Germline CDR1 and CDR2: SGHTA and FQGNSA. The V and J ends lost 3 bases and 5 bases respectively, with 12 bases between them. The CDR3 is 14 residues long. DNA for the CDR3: TGTGCCAGCAGCTTTTACGGGAGCCGAGATACGCAGTATTTT. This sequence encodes CASSFYGSRDTQYF. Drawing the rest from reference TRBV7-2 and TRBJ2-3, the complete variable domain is GAGVSQSPSNKVTEKGKDVELRCDPISGHTALYWYRQSLGQGLEFLIYFQGNSAPDKSGLPSDRFSAERTGGSVSTLTIQRTQQEDSAVYLCASSFYGSRDTQYFGPGTRLTVL.

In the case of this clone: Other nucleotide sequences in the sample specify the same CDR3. The CDR3 here is CAWSRTDTQYF. CDR3 in DNA: TGTGCCTGGAGCCGCACAGATACGCAGTATTTT. The J gene is TRBJ2-3, the V gene TRBV30; D call uncertain. V lost 3 bases to trimming and J lost 1 base, with 2 bases between them. Germline CDR1 is GTSNPN and CDR2 is SVGIG (reference sequence). The CDR3 runs to 11 residues.

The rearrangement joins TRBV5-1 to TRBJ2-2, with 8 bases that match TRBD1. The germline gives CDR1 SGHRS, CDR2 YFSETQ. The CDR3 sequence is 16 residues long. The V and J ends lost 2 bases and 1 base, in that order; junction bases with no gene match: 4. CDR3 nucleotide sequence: TGCGCCAGCAGCTTACAGGGGGTCGGGAACACCGGGGAGCTGTTTTTT. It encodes CASSLQGVGNTGELFF.

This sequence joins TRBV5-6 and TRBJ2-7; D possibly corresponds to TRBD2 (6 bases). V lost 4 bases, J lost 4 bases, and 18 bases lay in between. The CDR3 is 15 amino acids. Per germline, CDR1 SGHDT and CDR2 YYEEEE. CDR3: CASSPGGSSDYEQYF. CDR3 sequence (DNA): TGTGCCAGCAGCCCCGGGGGATCATCGGATTACGAGCAGTACTTC. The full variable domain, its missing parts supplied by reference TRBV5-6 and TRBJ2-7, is DAGVTQSPTHLIKTRGQQVTLRCSPKSGHDTVSWYQQALGQGPQFIFQYYEEEERQRGNFPDRFSGHQFPNYSSELNVNALLLGDSALYLCASSPGGSSDYEQYFGPGTRLTVT.

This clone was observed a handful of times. The CDR3 DNA sequence: TGTGCCAGTACCGGGGGGGCCACAGATACGCAGTATTTT. It encodes CASTGGATDTQYF. The chain uses TRBV19 and TRBJ2-3; 8 positions agree with TRBD2. Germline CDR1 and CDR2: LNHDA and SQIVND (reference sequence). After removal of 7 bases from V and 2 bases from J, the junction contained 2 bases not matched to a gene. CDR3 length equals 13 residues.

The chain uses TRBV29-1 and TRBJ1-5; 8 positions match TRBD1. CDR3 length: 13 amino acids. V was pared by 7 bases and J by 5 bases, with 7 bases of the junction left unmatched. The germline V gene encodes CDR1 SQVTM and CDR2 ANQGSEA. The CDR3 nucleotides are TGCAGCGCTGGGACAGGCCCAGATCAGCCCCAGCATTTT. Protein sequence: CSAGTGPDQPQHF.

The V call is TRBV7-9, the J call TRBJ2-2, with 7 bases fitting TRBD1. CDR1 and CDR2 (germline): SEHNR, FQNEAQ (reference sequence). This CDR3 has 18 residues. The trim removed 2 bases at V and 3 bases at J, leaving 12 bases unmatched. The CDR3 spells CASSLFGVAGGDTGELFF. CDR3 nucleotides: TGTGCCAGCAGCTTATTTGGCGTGGCAGGGGGTGACACCGGGGAGCTGTTTTTT.

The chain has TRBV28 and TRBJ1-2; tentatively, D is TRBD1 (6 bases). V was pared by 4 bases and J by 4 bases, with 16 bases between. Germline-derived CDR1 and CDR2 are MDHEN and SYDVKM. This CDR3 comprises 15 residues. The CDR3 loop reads CASSSEMDRLYGYTF. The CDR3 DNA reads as TGTGCCAGCAGTTCCGAGATGGACAGACTCTATGGCTACACCTTC.

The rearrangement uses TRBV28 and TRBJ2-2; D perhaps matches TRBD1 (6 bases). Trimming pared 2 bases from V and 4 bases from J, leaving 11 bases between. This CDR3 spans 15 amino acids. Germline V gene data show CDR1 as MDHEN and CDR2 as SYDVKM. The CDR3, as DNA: TGTGCCAGCAGTTTAGTGACAGGTTTCACCGGGGAGCTGTTTTTT. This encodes CASSLVTGFTGELFF.

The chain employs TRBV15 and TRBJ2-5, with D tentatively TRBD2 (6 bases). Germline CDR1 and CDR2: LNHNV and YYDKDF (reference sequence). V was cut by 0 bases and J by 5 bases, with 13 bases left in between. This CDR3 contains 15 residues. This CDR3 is CATSRDPGGGETQYF. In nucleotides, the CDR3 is TGTGCCACCAGCAGAGATCCCGGGGGAGGTGAGACCCAGTACTTC.

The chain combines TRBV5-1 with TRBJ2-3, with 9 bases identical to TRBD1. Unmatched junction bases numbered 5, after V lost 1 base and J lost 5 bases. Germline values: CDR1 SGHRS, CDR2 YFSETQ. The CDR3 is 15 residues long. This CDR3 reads CASSLRTGQGDTQYF. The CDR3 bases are TGCGCCAGCAGCTTGCGAACGGGACAGGGAGATACGCAGTATTTT.

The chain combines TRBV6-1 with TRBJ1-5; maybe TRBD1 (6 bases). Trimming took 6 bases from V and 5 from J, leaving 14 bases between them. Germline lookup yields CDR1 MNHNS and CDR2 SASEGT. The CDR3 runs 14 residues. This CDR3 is CASRNRDLHQPQHF. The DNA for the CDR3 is TGTGCCAGCAGGAACAGGGATTTGCATCAGCCCCAGCATTTT.

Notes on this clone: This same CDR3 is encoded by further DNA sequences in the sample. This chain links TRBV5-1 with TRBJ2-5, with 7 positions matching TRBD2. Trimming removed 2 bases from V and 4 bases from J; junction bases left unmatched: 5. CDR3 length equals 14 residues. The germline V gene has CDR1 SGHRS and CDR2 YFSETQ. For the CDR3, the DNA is TGCGCCAGCAGCTTTGCGGGAGCCGGAGAGACCCAGTACTTC. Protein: CASSFAGAGETQYF. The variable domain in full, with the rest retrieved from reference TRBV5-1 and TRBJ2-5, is KAGVTQTPRYLIKTRGQQVTLSCSPISGHRSVSWYQQTPGQGLQFLFEYFSETQRNKGNFPGRFSGRQFSNSRSEMNVSTLELGDSALYLCASSFAGAGETQYFGPGTRLLVL.

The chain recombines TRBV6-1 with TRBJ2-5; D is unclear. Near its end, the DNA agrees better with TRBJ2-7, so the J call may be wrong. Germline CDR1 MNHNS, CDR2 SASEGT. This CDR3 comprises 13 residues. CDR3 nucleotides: TGTGCCAGCAGTGAACCAGCTAACTACGAGCAGTACTTC. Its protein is CASSEPANYEQYF.